Listed here are 25 T cell receptor beta chains from one sample, sequenced in a study of T cell clonality in common variable immunodeficiency. The repertoire was sequenced with immunoSEQ multiplex PCR; TCRdb's copy has only in-frame clones and lacks some. The sample lists some 53,000 clones, none appearing once, the ten largest making up around 3.7%. Sequencing was done on a sample of peripheral blood mononuclear cells. These receptors were taken from a person aged 18 to 75 in good health.

This clone was counted a few times. The CDR3 end is not reached by the read, which stops 3 residues before it; the germline J gene fills it in. The chain combines TRBV29-1 with TRBJ1-2, with a weak D call TRBD1 (6 bases). Trimming left V 8 bases short and J 1 base short, with 17 bases between. Germline V CDR1 and CDR2: SQVTM, ANQGSEA. This CDR3 comprises 14 residues. The CDR3 protein is CSYEAGAVNYGYTF. The DNA read from the CDR3 is TGCAGCTACGAGGCAGGGGCGGTTAACTATGGC.

This clone was seen at least ten times. The read terminates 3 residues before the CDR3 end, so the remaining end is supplied by the germline J gene. V and J are TRBV19 and TRBJ2-2; D is perhaps TRBD2 (5 bases). CDR1 and CDR2 from the germline V gene are LNHDA and SQIVND (reference sequence). The CDR3 is made up of 12 amino acids. Trimming left V 7 bases short and J 5 bases short, with 8 bases between. The chain's CDR3 is CASKRRTGELFF. The DNA read from the CDR3 is TGTGCCAGTAAGCGGCGGACCGGGGAG.

In its sample, this clone was seen many times. The read comes to an end 3 residues before the CDR3 does, leaving the germline J gene to fill in the end. This chain uses TRBV6-1 with TRBJ2-3, with TRBD2 matching 7 bases. The V segment lost 0 bases and the J segment 4 bases; nucleotides outside the gene matches: 4. The length of the CDR3 is 15 residues. CDR1 is MNHNS and CDR2 is SASEGT in the germline V gene. The CDR3 loop is CASSEAWGGADTQYF. The part of the CDR3 DNA that was read is TGTGCCAGCAGTGAAGCCTGGGGAGGGGCAGATACG.

There are many counts of this clone. The sequence runs out 3 residues before the end of the CDR3; the remainder is reconstructed from the germline J gene. The rearrangement joins TRBV7-9 to TRBJ2-3, with D uncertain. Trimming took 1 base from V and 3 from J, leaving 11 bases between them. This CDR3 spans 15 amino acids. Germline V gene sequence: CDR1 SEHNR, CDR2 FQNEAQ (reference sequence). CDR3 DNA (partial): TGTGCCAGCAGCTTAGGAGGCGGATTAACAGATACG. It translates to CASSLGGGLTDT. The entire CDR3 protein is CASSLGGGLTDTQYF. Combining the CDR3 with reference TRBV7-9 and TRBJ2-3 gives the whole variable domain DTGVSQNPRHKITKRGQNVTFRCDPISEHNRLYWYRQTLGQGPEFLTYFQNEAQLEKSRLLSDRFSAERPKGSFSTLEIQRTEQGDSAMYLCASSLGGGLTDTQYFGPGTRLTVL.

This clone showed up many times. The read halts 3 residues ahead of the CDR3 end, with the missing end drawn from the germline J gene. V usage is TRBV18 and J usage is TRBJ1-1; the D gene is possibly TRBD1 (5 bases). Germline assignment: CDR1 KGHSH and CDR2 LQKENI. Trimming pared 5 bases from V and 1 base from J, leaving 14 bases between. The CDR3 extends over 15 amino acids. The CDR3 sequence is CASSFQGKANTEAFF. The CDR3 bases that were read are TGTGCCAGCTCATTCCAGGGCAAGGCGAACACTGAA. Full variable domain (remainder filled in from reference TRBV18 and TRBJ1-1): NAGVMQNPRHLVRRRGQEARLRCSPMKGHSHVYWYRQLPEEGLKFMVYLQKENIIDESGMPKERFSAEFPKEGPSILRIQQVVRGDSAAYFCASSFQGKANTEAFFGQGTRLTVV.

This clone is judged medium-sized. The observed sequence ends 3 residues before the CDR3 terminus, with the missing tail filled in from the germline J gene. This chain uses TRBV6-1 with TRBJ1-2; D is uncertain. This CDR3 has 12 amino acids. Trimming left V 3 bases short and J 2 bases short, with 4 bases between. CDR1 and CDR2 (germline): MNHNS, SASEGT. This chain's CDR3 is CASSDRNYGYTF. Partial CDR3 DNA: TGTGCCAGCAGTGACAGAAACTATGGC.

This clone was picked up many times. The CDR3 extends 3 residues past the end of the read, so its final part is completed from the germline J gene. The V gene is TRBV30, the J gene TRBJ1-1, with 10 bases fitting TRBD1. CDR1 and CDR2 from the germline V gene are GTSNPN and SVGIG (reference sequence). The J segment lost 4 bases and the V segment lost 3 bases, leaving 8 bases of the junction unmatched. The CDR3 has 15 amino acids. CDR3 bases read: TGTGCCTGGAGCCTCGGGACAGGGGCAGTCACTGAA. This encodes CAWSLGTGAVTE. The whole CDR3 protein is CAWSLGTGAVTEAFF.

In regard to this clone: The observed sequence ends 3 residues before the CDR3 terminus, with the missing tail filled in from the germline J gene. The V call is TRBV18, the J call TRBJ1-1; 7 nucleotides match TRBD1. The V gene's germline CDR1 is KGHSH and CDR2 LQKENI. V trimming: 4 bases; J trimming: 4 bases; junction bases outside the gene matches: 0. This CDR3 contains 12 residues. The covered CDR3 bases are TGTGCCAGCTCACAGGGGGCCACTGAA. Encoded protein: CASSQGATE. The entire CDR3 protein reads CASSQGATEAFF. The full variable domain, with the rest looked up from reference TRBV18 and TRBJ1-1, is NAGVMQNPRHLVRRRGQEARLRCSPMKGHSHVYWYRQLPEEGLKFMVYLQKENIIDESGMPKERFSAEFPKEGPSILRIQQVVRGDSAAYFCASSQGATEAFFGQGTRLTVV.

The part of the CDR3 DNA that was read is TGTGCCAGCAGTAGACGCCCGCGGGAGATGGGAGAGACT. Translating gives CASSRRPREMGET. From start to end, the CDR3 is CASSRRPREMGETQYF. The rearrangement links TRBV2 to TRBJ2-4; TRBD2 matches at 7 bases. With the read ending 3 residues before the CDR3 end, the germline J gene is used to fill in that end. Germline values: CDR1 SNHLY, CDR2 FYNNEI. This CDR3 region has 16 residues. The variable domain in full, completed from reference TRBV2 and TRBJ2-4, reads EPEVTQTPSHQVTQMGQEVILRCVPISNHLYFYWYRQILGQKVEFLVSFYNNEISEKSEIFDDQFSVERPDGSNFTLKIRSTKLEDSAMYFCASSRRPREMGETQYFGAGTRLSVL.

This clone appeared many times. The observed sequence ends 3 residues before the CDR3 terminus, with the missing tail filled in from the germline J gene. This chain links TRBV5-1 with TRBJ2-3, with 8 bases identical to TRBD2. Germline trimming cut 4 bases from V and 5 bases from J; bases unmatched to any gene: 9. CDR3 size: 15 residues. Germline lookup yields CDR1 SGHRS and CDR2 YFSETQ. The CDR3 spells CASSPQGAGVDTQYF. CDR3 DNA (partial): TGCGCCAGCAGCCCCCAGGGAGCGGGAGTAGATACG.

This clone was picked up many times. The read gets to within 3 residues of the CDR3 end, and the germline J gene fills in the rest. The rearrangement links TRBV12-3 or TRBV12-4 to TRBJ2-2, with a possible D match to TRBD2 (6 bases). V was shortened by 3 bases and J by 4 bases, with 9 bases between the two germline ends. The CDR3 sequence is 14 residues long. CDR3 sequence: CASSFGTPTGELFF. CDR3 DNA, as far as it was read: TGTGCCAGCAGTTTCGGGACTCCCACCGGGGAG.

This clone showed up many times. The read gets to within 3 residues of the CDR3 end, and the germline J gene fills in the rest. V is TRBV2 and J is TRBJ1-2, with TRBD1 identical over 8 bases. The CDR3 runs to 15 residues. The ends lost 4 bases at V and 4 bases at J; junction bases unmatched: 8. The germline V gene has CDR1 SNHLY and CDR2 FYNNEI. CDR3 loop: CASSARTGKGYGYTF. The CDR3 bases that were read are TGTGCCAGCAGTGCAAGGACAGGGAAAGGCTATGGC.

This clone came up many times. The CDR3 end falls 3 residues outside the read, so it is completed with the germline J gene. The chain couples TRBV20-1 to TRBJ1-4; TRBD1 aligns across 7 bases. The germline V gene has CDR1 DFQATT and CDR2 SNEGSKA (reference sequence). V dropped 6 bases and J dropped 3; count of bases not matched to a gene: 10. CDR3 length: 15 residues. The CDR3 DNA, read in part, is TGCAGTGCAAAGGACAGGCTCGGTGCTAATGAAAAA. Protein product: CSAKDRLGANEK. Given in full, the CDR3 is CSAKDRLGANEKLFF.

This clone has ten or more counts. The read finishes 3 residues shy of the CDR3 end, and the germline J gene is used to complete it. V usage is TRBV6-4 and J usage is TRBJ2-7, with TRBD1 as a possible D gene (6 bases). In germline, CDR1 is MRHNA, CDR2 SNTAGT. The CDR3 covers 13 residues. V was trimmed by 9 bases and J by 5 bases, leaving 17 bases between them. The CDR3 bases that were read are TGTGCCAGGAAGAAGGGGGATAGGGACGAG. Translating gives CARKKGDRDE. The whole CDR3 sequence is CARKKGDRDEQYF.

At least ten counts were recorded for this clone. The read falls 3 residues short of the CDR3 end, and the missing part is taken from the germline J gene. V gene TRBV5-5 combines with J gene TRBJ1-4; no firm D call. V gave up 2 bases and J gave up 8 bases, with 13 bases separating them. Germline lookup yields CDR1 SGHKS and CDR2 YYEKEE (reference sequence). The CDR3 consists of 14 residues. The CDR3: CASSFRVVGEKLFF. Partial CDR3 DNA: TGTGCCAGCAGCTTCCGGGTGGTTGGCGAAAAA.

This clone has a count of ten or more. The part of the CDR3 DNA that was read is TGTGCCTGGACCCGGTCGAACACTGAA. Amino acids: CAWTRSNTE. The CDR3 reads in full as CAWTRSNTEAFF. This rearrangement joins TRBV30 to TRBJ1-1; D gene ambiguous. Read sequence stops 3 residues before the CDR3 end, and the germline J gene provides the missing end. Trimming pared 4 bases from V and 1 base from J, leaving 7 bases between. This CDR3 contains 12 residues. In germline, CDR1 is GTSNPN, CDR2 SVGIG (reference sequence).

This clone turned up a few times. The missing CDR3 end, 3 residues past where the read stops, is filled in from the germline J gene. The chain uses TRBV18 and TRBJ1-2; 7 nucleotides match TRBD1. Germline CDR1 reads KGHSH; CDR2 reads LQKENI. The CDR3 runs to 16 residues. The CDR3 sequence is CASSPVGTVGNQPYTF. CDR3 DNA (partial): TGTGCCAGCTCACCCGTAGGGACAGTTGGCAATCAGCCC.

Ten or more counts support this clone. The read halts 3 residues ahead of the CDR3 end, with the missing end drawn from the germline J gene. The gene calls are TRBV2 and TRBJ2-1; 12 nucleotides align to TRBD2. The V segment lost 6 bases and the J segment 9 bases; nucleotides outside the gene matches: 12. CDR3 length equals 16 residues. Germline V CDR1 and CDR2: SNHLY, FYNNEI. CDR3 protein: CASSRTKTSGSGEQFF. The sequenced CDR3 bases are TGTGCCAGCAGCCGAACGAAGACTAGCGGGAGTGGTGAG.

This clone was picked up many times. This CDR3 is CAWSVRRQEETQYF. CDR3 DNA (partial): TGTGCCTGGAGTGTACGCAGGCAGGAGGAGACG. The genes are TRBV30 and TRBJ2-3; tentatively, D is TRBD2 (5 bases). The read terminates 3 residues ahead of where the CDR3 ends, so the germline J gene completes it. Germline loops: CDR1 GTSNPN, CDR2 SVGIG (reference sequence). There are 14 residues in the CDR3.

As concerns this clone: The read gets to within 3 residues of the CDR3 end, and the germline J gene fills in the rest. The V call is TRBV23-1, the J call TRBJ2-3; 8 nucleotides line up with TRBD1. TRBV23-1 is classed as an ORF, of uncertain function. The CDR3 length is 19 residues. The CDR3 spells CASSQSETLGAGGGQPQYF. Partial CDR3 DNA: TGCGCCAGCAGTCAATCGGAGACCCTCGGGGCAGGGGGCGGTCAGCCG.

This clone was counted many times. The CDR3 end is not reached by the read, which stops 3 residues before it; the germline J gene fills it in. The chain carries TRBV6-2 or TRBV6-3 and TRBJ2-1; D call uncertain. Germline loops: CDR1 MNHEY, CDR2 SVGEGT. The CDR3 contains 14 residues. V was shortened by 2 bases and J by 8 bases, with 13 bases between the two germline ends. Here the CDR3 reads CASSYGRVRDEQFF. The DNA read from the CDR3 is TGTGCCAGCAGTTACGGGCGCGTAAGAGATGAG.

This clone was seen repeatedly, ten times or more. The sequenced fragment ends 3 residues before the CDR3 boundary, so the rest is inferred from the germline J gene. This chain joins TRBV19 and TRBJ2-2, with 10 bases matching TRBD2. The CDR3 loop spans 16 amino acids. Unmatched junction bases numbered 5, after V lost 1 base and J lost 6 bases. Germline lookup yields CDR1 LNHDA and CDR2 SQIVND (reference sequence). The chain's CDR3 is CASSIGSGRAAGELFF. The CDR3 DNA, read in part, is TGTGCCAGTAGTATAGGGAGCGGGAGGGCCGCCGGGGAG.

This clone was picked up many times. The read stops 3 residues short of the end of the CDR3; the missing end is completed from the germline J gene. V is TRBV6-2 or TRBV6-3 and J is TRBJ2-1; 15 positions match TRBD2. Germline-derived CDR1 and CDR2 are MNHEY and SVGEGT. This CDR3 has 15 residues. With 6 bases clipped from V and 8 bases from J, the junction kept 5 bases outside the gene matches. This CDR3 is CASRTGTSGRYEQFF. The part of the CDR3 DNA that was read is TGTGCCAGCAGGACCGGGACTAGCGGGAGGTATGAG.

On this clone: The read ends 3 residues early relative to the CDR3; the germline J gene fills the gap. This sequence joins TRBV6-2 or TRBV6-3 and TRBJ1-2; 12 bases align to TRBD1. Germline CDR1 MNHEY, CDR2 SVGEGT. CDR3 length: 17 amino acids. Partial CDR3 DNA: TGTGCCAGCAGTTACCCGGGACAGGGGGCTTTAGGTCAGCCC. Its protein product is CASSYPGQGALGQP. The full CDR3 reads CASSYPGQGALGQPYTF.

This clone occurred many times. The missing CDR3 end, 3 residues past where the read stops, is filled in from the germline J gene. The rearrangement joins TRBV30 to TRBJ1-2, with no clear D. The V end was cut by 2 bases, the J end by 7 bases, with 8 bases between. This CDR3 has 11 residues. The germline V gene encodes CDR1 GTSNPN and CDR2 SVGIG (reference sequence). The sequenced part of the CDR3 DNA is TGTGCCTGGAGTCGCACGGGTGGC. Amino acid sequence: CAWSRTGG. The entire CDR3 protein is CAWSRTGGYTF. The full variable domain, with the rest looked up from reference TRBV30 and TRBJ1-2, is SQTIHQWPATLVQPVGSPLSLECTVEGTSNPNLYWYRQAAGRGLQLLFYSVGIGQISSEVPQNLSASRPQDRQFILSSKKLLLSDSGFYLCAWSRTGGYTFGSGTRLTVV.